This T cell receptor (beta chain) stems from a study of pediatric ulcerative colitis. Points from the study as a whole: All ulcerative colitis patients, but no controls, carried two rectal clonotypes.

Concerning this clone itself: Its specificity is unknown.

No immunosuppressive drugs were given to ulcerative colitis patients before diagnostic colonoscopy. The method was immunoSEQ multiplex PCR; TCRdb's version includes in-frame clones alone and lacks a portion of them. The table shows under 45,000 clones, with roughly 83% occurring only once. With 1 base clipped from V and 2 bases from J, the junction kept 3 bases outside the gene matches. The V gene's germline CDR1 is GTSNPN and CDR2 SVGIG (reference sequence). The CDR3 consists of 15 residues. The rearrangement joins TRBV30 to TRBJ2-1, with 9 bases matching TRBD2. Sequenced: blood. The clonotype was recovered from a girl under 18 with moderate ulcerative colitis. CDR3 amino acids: CAWSGGGRAYNEQFF. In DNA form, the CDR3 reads TGTGCCTGGAGTGGCGGCGGGAGGGCCTACAATGAGCAGTTCTTC.